Following are 5 T cell receptor beta chains from one sample sequenced in a study of STAT5B mutations in CD4+ large granular lymphocyte leukemia. The table came from immunoSEQ multiplex PCR; TCRdb's copy has only in-frame clones and leaves some out. The sample carries roughly 29,000 clones, over 60% recorded once. The specimen sequenced was CD4+ T cells from blood buffy coats. The origin of the receptors is a human donor in good health.

The chain is built from TRBV7-9 and TRBJ1-3; 9 bases are a match to TRBD1. Germline V lookup: CDR1 SEHNR, CDR2 FQNEAQ (reference sequence). The CDR3 runs 16 residues. With 1 base clipped from V and 2 bases from J, the junction kept 3 bases outside the gene matches. CDR3 sequence: CASSLGTGVTGNTIYF. The CDR3 region has the DNA TGTGCCAGCAGCTTAGGGACAGGGGTAACTGGAAACACCATATATTTT.

The chain uses TRBV25-1 and TRBJ1-1, with TRBD1 matching 7 bases. The length of the CDR3 is 13 residues. Trimming removed 2 bases from V and 8 bases from J; junction bases left unmatched: 5. Germline V lookup: CDR1 MGHDK, CDR2 SYGVNS. CDR3 region: CASSETGVWEAFF. CDR3 in DNA: TGTGCCAGCAGTGAAACAGGGGTGTGGGAAGCTTTCTTT. Variable domain in full (rest from reference TRBV25-1 and TRBJ1-1): EADIYQTPRYLVIGTGKKITLECSQTMGHDKMYWYQQDPGMELHLIHYSYGVNSTEKGDLSSESTVSRIRTEHFPLTLESARPSHTSQYLCASSETGVWEAFFGQGTRLTVV.

The chain has TRBV4-1 and TRBJ2-1; 13 bases line up with TRBD2. The CDR3 runs 19 residues. V dropped 3 bases and J dropped 8; count of bases not matched to a gene: 16. The germline V gene encodes CDR1 MGHRA and CDR2 YSYEKL. CDR3 bases: TGCGCCAGCAGCCAGGCGGGACCTCCGACTAGCGGGAGGCTGGATGAGCAGTTCTTC. Residues: CASSQAGPPTSGRLDEQFF.

The rearrangement joins TRBV7-6 to TRBJ2-3; 7 nucleotides agree with TRBD2. The CDR3 is 16 amino acids. Germline assignment: CDR1 SGHVS and CDR2 FNYEAQ. V trimming: 2 bases; J trimming: 3 bases; junction bases outside the gene matches: 8. Here the CDR3 reads CASSLSGGSSTDTQYF. CDR3 coding DNA: TGTGCCAGCAGCTTATCGGGCGGGAGCTCGACAGATACGCAGTATTTT.

This clone came up once. The chain combines TRBV14 with TRBJ2-3; D is unclear. The CDR3 is made up of 13 amino acids. Per the germline V gene, CDR1 is SGHDN and CDR2 is FVKESK. V was trimmed by 2 bases and J by 5 bases, leaving 8 bases between them. CDR3 sequence (DNA): TGTGCCAGCAGCCAAATGCTTAGAGATACGCAGTATTTT. Residues: CASSQMLRDTQYF.